A selection of T cell receptor beta chains follows, all from one sample in a study of shared clonotypes between healthy human individuals. The data were produced by immunoSEQ multiplex PCR, yet TCRdb's version contains in-frame clones alone and is incomplete. The sample holds some 2.1 million clones, roughly 95% seen once. The source material was naive CD4+ T cells sorted from blood. The receptor set was obtained from a man younger than 30 in good health. CDR3s include the opening cysteine and the closing phenylalanine or tryptophan. A D gene is named only where the DNA matches it firmly. Not all rows give a size; the values are once, few, many and, for expanded clones, a class.

TRBV5-1,TRBJ2-7,-,TRBD1,CASSPGPQQGASEQYF,TGCGCCAGCAGCCCGGGACCCCAGCAGGGGGCAAGCGAGCAGTACTTC
TRBV6-1,TRBJ1-6,-,-,CASRANRGVWADSPLHF,TGTGCCAGCCGTGCTAATCGGGGGGTTTGGGCGGATTCACCCCTCCACTTT
TRBV6-1,TRBJ2-7,few,-,CASSEAPRAGRSYEQYF,TGTGCCAGCAGTGAAGCCCCCAGGGCAGGGCGCTCCTACGAGCAGTACTTC
TRBV28,TRBJ1-5,-,TRBD1,CASSRPDRGEQPQHF,TGTGCCAGCAGCCGACCCGACAGGGGAGAACAGCCCCAGCATTTT
TRBV9,TRBJ1-2,-,TRBD1,CASRDTGGSNYGYTF,TGTGCCAGCAGGGATACAGGGGGCTCTAACTATGGCTACACCTTC
TRBV5-1,TRBJ2-1,-,TRBD2,CASSLAPGLASYNEQFF,TGCGCCAGCAGCTTGGCCCCGGGACTAGCGAGTTACAATGAGCAGTTCTTC
TRBV7-7,TRBJ2-5,-,TRBD2,CASGPSGAVGETQYF,TGTGCTAGCGGCCCTAGCGGGGCCGTGGGGGAGACCCAGTACTTC
TRBV7-7,TRBJ2-5,-,TRBD2,CASSLGLVETQYF,TGTGCTAGCAGCTTAGGACTAGTGGAGACCCAGTACTTC
TRBV5-8,TRBJ2-6,-,-,CASSPDRAGANVLTF,TGTGCCAGCAGCCCAGACCGGGCTGGGGCCAACGTCCTGACTTTC
TRBV12-5,TRBJ2-7,-,-,CASGTRDEGFSVAPYEQYF,TGTGCTAGTGGTACACGGGACGAAGGTTTCTCAGTGGCGCCCTACGAGCAGTACTTC
TRBV28,TRBJ2-3,-,TRBD2,CASSLTSGRARGTDTQYF,TGTGCCAGCAGCCTAACTAGCGGGAGGGCCCGTGGCACAGATACGCAGTATTTT
TRBV7-2,TRBJ2-3,-,-,CASSLVGQVRDTQYF,TGTGCCAGCAGCTTAGTCGGGCAGGTGAGAGATACGCAGTATTTT
TRBV9,TRBJ2-7,-,-,CASSVGAGGNEQYF,TGTGCCAGCAGCGTAGGGGCAGGTGGCAACGAGCAGTACTTC
TRBV7-2,TRBJ1-3,-,TRBD1,CASSLGTGTNSGNTIYF,TGTGCCAGCAGCTTAGGGACAGGGACCAACTCTGGAAACACCATATATTTT
TRBV28,TRBJ1-2,-,-,CASISGEHGYTF,TGTGCCAGCATTTCAGGGGAACATGGCTACACCTTC
TRBV4-1,TRBJ2-6,-,-,CASSQEQGSGANVLTF,TGCGCCAGCAGCCAGGAACAGGGCTCTGGGGCCAACGTCCTGACTTTC
TRBV10-3,TRBJ2-7,-,-,CAISELPVNSYEQYF,TGTGCCATCAGTGAGCTGCCAGTCAACTCCTACGAGCAGTACTTC
TRBV30,TRBJ2-7,-,TRBD2,CAWSVLGGRAPYEQYF,TGTGCCTGGAGTGTACTTGGCGGGAGGGCCCCCTACGAGCAGTACTTC